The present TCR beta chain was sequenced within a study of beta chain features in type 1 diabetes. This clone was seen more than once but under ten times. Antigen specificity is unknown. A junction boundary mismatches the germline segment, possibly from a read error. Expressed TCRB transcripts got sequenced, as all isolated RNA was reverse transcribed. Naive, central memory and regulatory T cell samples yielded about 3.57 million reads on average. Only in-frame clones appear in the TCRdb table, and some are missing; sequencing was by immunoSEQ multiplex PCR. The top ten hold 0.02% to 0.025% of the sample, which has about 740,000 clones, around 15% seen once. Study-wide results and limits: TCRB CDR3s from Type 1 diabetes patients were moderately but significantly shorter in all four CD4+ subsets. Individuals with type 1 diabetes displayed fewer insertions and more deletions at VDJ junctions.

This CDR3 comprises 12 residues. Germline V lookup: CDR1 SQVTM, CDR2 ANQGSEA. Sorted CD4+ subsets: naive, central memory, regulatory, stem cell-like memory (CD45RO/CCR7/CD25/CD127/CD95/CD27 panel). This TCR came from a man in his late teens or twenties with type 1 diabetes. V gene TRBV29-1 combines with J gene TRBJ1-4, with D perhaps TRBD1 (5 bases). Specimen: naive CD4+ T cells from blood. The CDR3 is CSVRTTHEKLFF. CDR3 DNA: TGCAGCGTCCGGACAACTCATGAAAAACTGTTTTTT.